This T cell receptor beta chain was found in a study of T cell responses to AZD1222 COVID-19 vaccine (dated by TCRdb to the early 2020s). Describing the broader study: AZD1222 recipients given second doses at about 4 weeks or at about 12 weeks were pooled, since spike-specific TCR depth and breadth were not found to differ between the two schedules. TCR sequencing covered some 250 trial participants: approximately 200 given two doses of AZD1222 and some 25 given two doses of MenACWY control vaccine. Trial participants were enrolled by age into subgroups of 18-55, 56-69 and 70-plus years, and around 150, 28 and 57 TCR-sequenced participants, respectively, were included in these subgroups. The paper's findings and limits, for the study overall: After two AZD1222 doses, spike-specific TCR breadth and depth were significantly higher than at day 0 and than in MenACWY recipients. The whole spike protein was spanned by vaccine-associated CD4 TCRs, and dominant responses were seen in regions 160-218 and 743-854. The 56-69-year group was small, and its depth increase did not reach significance, likely because of low power. Nearly half of unique spike-specific TCRs reportedly recognized epitopes outside regions mutated in the B.1.351 and B.1.1.7 variants. Conclusions about previously exposed vaccinees are limited because only five or six AZD1222 recipients were SARS-CoV-2 seropositive at baseline. Participants were mostly white British, with more females than males. The authors suggested clonal diversity may have been underestimated. Because no samples from the day 14 peak response were available, repertoires could be characterized only after the peak T cell response.

The time point label of this sample denotes: baseline before first vaccination. The vaccinee samples were drawn from two UK trials, COV001 and COV002, one of which was a single-blind randomized controlled phase 2/3 trial testing AZD1222 (ChAdOx1 nCoV-19) in healthy adults. Trial participant PBMC samples were collected at day 0 and day 28 after the second dose for TCRbeta chain sequencing. For this clone: Its recognized antigen is unknown. No much larger clone exists at a distance of one base, and base qualities are not known.

In the germline V gene, CDR1 corresponds to MNHEY and CDR2 to SVGAGI. Counted from cysteine to phenylalanine, this CDR3 has 15 amino acids. Just the 45-base CDR3 DNA is kept, in frame starting at base 1. A distance of 14 bases separates the germline ends of V and J, which lose 6 bases and 2 bases respectively. The CDR3 regions of human TCRbeta chains were subjected to immunosequencing. The study's own analysis went as follows. TCRs in the repertoires were compared against a reference library of SARS-CoV-2-specific TCRs that had been generated with the MIRA antigen-specificity platform. Breadth meant the fraction of unique TCRs that were SARS-CoV-2-associated, whereas depth meant the fraction of total T cells that were SARS-CoV-2-associated. Using the MIRA data, every spike-specific TCR was mapped to the spike region that the TCR reacted to and assigned to either a CD4 or a CD8 class. Log10-transformed breadth and depth values were compared by one-way ANOVA with Sidak's multiple comparisons tests. Entries here come from immuneACCESS through TCRdb and include only in-frame sequences with V and J called. Some clones fail to appear in such tables; in the studies checked, an unresolved V gene covers under half of the shortfall, and the cause of the remainder is unknown. V and J calls and clone size follow that table, whereas D and trimming were derived from the DNA. This sample is represented by about 94,000 clones; about 88% of them were singletons. More than 10% of the sample is taken by the ten largest.

This specimen was peripheral blood, taken on day 0 of AZD1222 vaccination. The chain couples TRBV6-5 to TRBJ1-5; no D gene call is confident. The sequence was obtained from an adult in good health. This receptor has the CDR3 CASSPAISRNQPQHF. The sequenced DNA: TGTGCCAGCAGCCCCGCGATCTCTCGCAATCAGCCCCAGCATTTT.